The sequence of this T cell receptor beta chain was determined in a study of beta chain features in type 1 diabetes. Overall study results and limits: Patients' naive, central memory and Treg TCRB repertoires seemed closer to one another than those of healthy donors. Among type 1 diabetes patients, VDJ junctions had fewer insertions and more deletions.

On this clone: Its cognate antigen is unknown.

After removal of 7 bases from V and 10 bases from J, the junction contained 13 bases not matched to a gene. The germline V gene has CDR1 SQVTM and CDR2 ANQGSEA. The CDR3 runs to 14 residues. The single heparinised draw taken from each donor contained roughly 100 mL of blood on average. Via the markers CD45RO/CCR7/CD25/CD127/CD95/CD27, stem cell-like memory, regulatory, central memory and naive CD4+ cells were sorted. The whole isolated RNA underwent reverse transcription, so sequencing captured expressed TCRB transcripts. The method was immunoSEQ multiplex PCR; TCRdb's version includes in-frame clones alone and lacks a portion of them. The table lists around 500,000 clones, around 28% of them singletons.

The chain carries TRBV29-1 and TRBJ2-1, with 10 bases lining up with TRBD2. The origin of this receptor is a young man in good health. The specimen was naive CD4+ T cells from blood. The CDR3 loop reads CSAASGSSREEQFF. The CDR3 nucleotides are TGCAGCGCAGCTAGCGGGAGTTCCAGGGAGGAGCAGTTCTTC.